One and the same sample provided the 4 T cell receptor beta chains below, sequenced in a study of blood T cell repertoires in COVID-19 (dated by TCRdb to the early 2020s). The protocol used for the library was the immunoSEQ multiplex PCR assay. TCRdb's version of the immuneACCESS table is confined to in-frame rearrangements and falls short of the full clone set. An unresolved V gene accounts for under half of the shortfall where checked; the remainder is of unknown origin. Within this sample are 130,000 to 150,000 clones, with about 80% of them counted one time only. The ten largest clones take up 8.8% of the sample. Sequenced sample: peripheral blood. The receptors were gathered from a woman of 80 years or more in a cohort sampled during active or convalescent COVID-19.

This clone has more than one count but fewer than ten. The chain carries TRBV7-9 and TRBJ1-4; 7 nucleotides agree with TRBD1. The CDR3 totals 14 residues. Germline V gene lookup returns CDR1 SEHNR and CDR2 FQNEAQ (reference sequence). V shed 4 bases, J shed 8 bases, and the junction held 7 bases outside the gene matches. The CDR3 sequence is CASSSDRAVEKLFF. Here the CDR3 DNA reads TGTGCCAGCAGCTCCGACAGGGCGGTCGAAAAACTGTTTTTT. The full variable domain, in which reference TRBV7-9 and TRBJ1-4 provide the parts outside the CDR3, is DTGVSQNPRHKITKRGQNVTFRCDPISEHNRLYWYRQTLGQGPEFLTYFQNEAQLEKSRLLSDRFSAERPKGSFSTLEIQRTEQGDSAMYLCASSSDRAVEKLFFGSGTQLSVL.

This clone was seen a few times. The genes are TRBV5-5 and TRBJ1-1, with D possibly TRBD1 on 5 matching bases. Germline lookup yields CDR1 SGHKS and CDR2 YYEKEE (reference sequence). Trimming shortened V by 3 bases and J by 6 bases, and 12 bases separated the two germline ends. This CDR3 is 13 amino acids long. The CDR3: CASSSGGVAEAFF. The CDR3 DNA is TGTGCCAGCAGCTCAGGAGGGGTTGCTGAAGCTTTCTTT.

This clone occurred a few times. CDR3 protein: CASNGGTVDNYGYTF. CDR3 bases: TGTGCCAGCAACGGAGGGACTGTCGATAACTATGGCTACACCTTC. This sequence joins TRBV9 and TRBJ1-2; possible D gene TRBD1, 5 bases. The V and J ends lost 6 bases and 1 base respectively, with 16 bases between them. Germline V gives CDR1 SGDLS, CDR2 YYNGEE. The CDR3 is made up of 15 amino acids.

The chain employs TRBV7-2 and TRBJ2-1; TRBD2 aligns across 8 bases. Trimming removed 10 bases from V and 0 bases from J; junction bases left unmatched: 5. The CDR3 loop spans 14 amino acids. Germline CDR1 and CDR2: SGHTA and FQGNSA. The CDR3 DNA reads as TGTGCCATAGAGCGGGGGAGCTCCTACAATGAGCAGTTCTTC. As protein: CAIERGSSYNEQFF.